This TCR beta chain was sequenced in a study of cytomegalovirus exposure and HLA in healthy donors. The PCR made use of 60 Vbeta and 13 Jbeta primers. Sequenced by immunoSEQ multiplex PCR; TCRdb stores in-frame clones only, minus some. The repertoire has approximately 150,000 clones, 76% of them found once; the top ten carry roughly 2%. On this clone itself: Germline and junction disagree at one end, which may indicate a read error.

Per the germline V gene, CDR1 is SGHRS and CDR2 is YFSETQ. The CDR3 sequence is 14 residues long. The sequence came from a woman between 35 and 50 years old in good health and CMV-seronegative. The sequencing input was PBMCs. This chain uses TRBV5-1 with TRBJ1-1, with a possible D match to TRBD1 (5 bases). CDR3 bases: TGCGCCAGCAGCTTTGGGGTAGGGGTGACTGGAGCTTTCTTT. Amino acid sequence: CASSFGVGVTGAFF.